This T cell receptor (beta chain) was sequenced during a study of blood T cell repertoires in COVID-19. Study context: The United States, Italy and Spain provided the acute and convalescent COVID-19 samples. From T cells, B-cell-depleted T cells, or PBMCs came the material, which was cDNA or gDNA.

Only in-frame clones appear in the TCRdb table, and some are missing; sequencing was by immunoSEQ multiplex PCR. This sample carries approximately 93,000 clones, 88% of them seen once, and the ten largest clones take around 1.9%. In germline, CDR1 is SGDLS, CDR2 YYNGEE. The CDR3 has 18 residues. The J segment lost 0 bases and the V segment lost 0 bases, leaving 3 bases of the junction unmatched. This clonotype originated in a man between 50 and 59 years old with COVID-19, enrolled during active disease. The sample was peripheral blood. This chain uses TRBV9 with TRBJ2-4; 13 bases agree with TRBD2. Written as DNA, the CDR3 is TGTGCCAGCAGCGTAGAACTAGCGGGGGGGTTAGCCAAAAACATTCAGTACTTC. Its protein is CASSVELAGGLAKNIQYF.